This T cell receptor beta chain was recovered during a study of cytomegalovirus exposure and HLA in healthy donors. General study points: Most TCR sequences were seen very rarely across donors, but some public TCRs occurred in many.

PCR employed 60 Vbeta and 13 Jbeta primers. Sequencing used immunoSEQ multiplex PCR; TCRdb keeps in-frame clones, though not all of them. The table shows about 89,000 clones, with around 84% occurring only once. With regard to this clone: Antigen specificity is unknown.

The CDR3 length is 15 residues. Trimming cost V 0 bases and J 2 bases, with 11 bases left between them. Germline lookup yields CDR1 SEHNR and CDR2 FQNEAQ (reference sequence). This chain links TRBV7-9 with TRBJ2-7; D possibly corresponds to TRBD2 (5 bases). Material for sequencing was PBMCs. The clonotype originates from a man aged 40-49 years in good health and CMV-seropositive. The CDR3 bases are TGTGCCAGCAGCTTAGCCGGACTTAAAACCTACGAGCAGTACTTC. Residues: CASSLAGLKTYEQYF.